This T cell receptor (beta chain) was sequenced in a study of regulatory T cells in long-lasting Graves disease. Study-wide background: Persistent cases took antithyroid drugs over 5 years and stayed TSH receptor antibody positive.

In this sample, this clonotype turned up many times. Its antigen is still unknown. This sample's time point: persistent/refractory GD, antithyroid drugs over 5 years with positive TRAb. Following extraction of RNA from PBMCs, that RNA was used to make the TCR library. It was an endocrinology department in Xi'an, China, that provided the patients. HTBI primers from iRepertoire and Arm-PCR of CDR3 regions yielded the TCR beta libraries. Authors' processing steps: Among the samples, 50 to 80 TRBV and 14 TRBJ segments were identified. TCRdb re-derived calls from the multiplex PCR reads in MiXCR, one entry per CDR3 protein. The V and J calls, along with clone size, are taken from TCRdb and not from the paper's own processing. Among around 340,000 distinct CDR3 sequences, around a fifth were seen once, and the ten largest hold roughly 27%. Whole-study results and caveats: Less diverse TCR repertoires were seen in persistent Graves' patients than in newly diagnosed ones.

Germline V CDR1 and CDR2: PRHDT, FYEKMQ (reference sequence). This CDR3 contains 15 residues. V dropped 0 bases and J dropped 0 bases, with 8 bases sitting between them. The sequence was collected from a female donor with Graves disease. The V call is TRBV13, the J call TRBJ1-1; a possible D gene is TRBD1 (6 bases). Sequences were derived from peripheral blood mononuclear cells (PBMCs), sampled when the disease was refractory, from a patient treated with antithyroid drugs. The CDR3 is CASSLGPGVNTEAFF. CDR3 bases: TGTGCCAGCAGCTTAGGTCCAGGGGTGAACACTGAAGCTTTCTTT.